This T cell receptor beta chain was captured in a study of radiotherapy plus CTLA-4 blockade in lung cancer. Study findings and constraints: Radiotherapy plus ipilimumab was followed by expansion in blood of tumor-derived TCR clones.

The CDR3 is 17 residues long. Per the germline V gene, CDR1 is LNHNV and CDR2 is YYDKDF (reference sequence). V lost 0 bases and J lost 2, with 16 bases in between. Only in-frame clones appear in the TCRdb table, and some are missing; sequencing was by immunoSEQ multiplex PCR. The sample contains over 100,000 clones, about 80% of which appear only once. Comments on this clone: Its antigen is still unknown.

The chain employs TRBV15 and TRBJ1-1; possible D gene TRBD1, 5 bases. The sequence was collected from a human donor with non-small cell lung cancer that progressed on radiotherapy plus ipilimumab. Some clones in this sample may be carry-over from other donors' samples. The source material was peripheral blood, sampled from a patient treated with radiotherapy plus ipilimumab. CDR3 residues: CATSREARAEYNTEAFF. CDR3 DNA: TGTGCCACCAGCAGAGAGGCCAGGGCAGAATATAACACTGAAGCTTTCTTT.